This is a list of T cell receptor beta chains from one sample in a study of cytomegalovirus exposure and HLA in healthy donors. The repertoire was sequenced with immunoSEQ multiplex PCR; TCRdb's copy has only in-frame clones and lacks some. The profile covers 170,000 or so clones, with roughly four fifths appearing a single time and under 0.6% taken by the ten largest. Sequencing input: PBMCs. The receptors were gathered from a woman in her forties or fifties in good health and CMV-seronegative. Each CDR3 is given with its conserved first and last residue. A D gene is named only where the DNA matches it firmly. Rows give clone size only sometimes, using once, few, many, or a class for an expanded clone.

J gene: TRBJ1-1; V gene: TRBV6-5; clone size: .; D gene: .; CDR3 protein: CASSYEVRNTEAFF; CDR3 DNA: TGTGCCAGCAGTTACGAGGTGCGTAACACTGAAGCTTTCTTT
J gene: TRBJ2-7; V gene: TRBV14; clone size: .; D gene: .; CDR3 protein: CASSQEPWRHTLF; CDR3 DNA: TGTGCCAGCAGCCAAGAGCCCTGGCGGCACACCCTTTTC
J gene: TRBJ2-7; V gene: TRBV19; clone size: once; D gene: TRBD1; CDR3 protein: CASSKGQGPYEQYF; CDR3 DNA: TGTGCCAGTAGTAAGGGACAGGGACCCTACGAGCAGTACTTC
J gene: TRBJ2-1; V gene: TRBV2; clone size: .; D gene: TRBD1; CDR3 protein: CASSTDRGNEQFF; CDR3 DNA: TGTGCCAGCAGTACGGACAGGGGGAATGAGCAGTTCTTC
J gene: TRBJ2-2; V gene: TRBV5-4; clone size: .; D gene: .; CDR3 protein: CASSLRGTNTGELFF; CDR3 DNA: TGTGCCAGCAGCTTGCGCGGAACGAACACCGGGGAGCTGTTTTTT
J gene: TRBJ2-7; V gene: TRBV27; clone size: .; D gene: .; CDR3 protein: CASTPSGGGRGEQYF; CDR3 DNA: TGTGCCAGCACCCCTTCAGGAGGGGGCAGAGGCGAGCAGTACTTC
J gene: TRBJ2-3; V gene: TRBV18; clone size: .; D gene: TRBD2; CDR3 protein: CASSPRTSGTSTDTQYF; CDR3 DNA: TGTGCCAGCTCACCTAGGACTAGCGGGACTTCCACAGATACGCAGTATTTT
J gene: TRBJ2-1; V gene: TRBV6-1; clone size: few; D gene: .; CDR3 protein: CASSFGGSYNEQFF; CDR3 DNA: TGTGCCAGCAGTTTCGGAGGGAGCTACAATGAGCAGTTCTTC
J gene: TRBJ2-7; V gene: TRBV7-9; clone size: .; D gene: TRBD2; CDR3 protein: CASSGGTSGYYEQYF; CDR3 DNA: TGTGCCAGCAGCGGAGGGACTAGCGGCTACTACGAGCAGTACTTC
J gene: TRBJ2-7; V gene: TRBV4-3; clone size: .; D gene: TRBD1; CDR3 protein: CASSPRGRNTYEQYF; CDR3 DNA: TGCGCCAGCAGCCCCAGGGGGCGTAACACCTACGAGCAGTACTTC
J gene: TRBJ2-3; V gene: TRBV7-3; clone size: .; D gene: TRBD2; CDR3 protein: CASSLQAGGLTDTQYF; CDR3 DNA: TGTGCCAGCAGTCTACAGGCGGGGGGACTCACAGATACGCAGTATTTT
J gene: TRBJ1-1; V gene: TRBV20-1; clone size: .; D gene: .; CDR3 protein: CSARRVGRAFF; CDR3 DNA: TGCAGTGCCCGGAGGGTAGGTCGTGCTTTCTTT
J gene: TRBJ2-1; V gene: TRBV7-2; clone size: .; D gene: TRBD2; CDR3 protein: CASRRGGYNEQFF; CDR3 DNA: TGTGCCAGCAGGCGGGGGGGTTACAATGAGCAGTTCTTC
J gene: TRBJ1-5; V gene: TRBV27; clone size: once; D gene: TRBD1; CDR3 protein: CASSLYGTGGNYNQPQHF; CDR3 DNA: TGTGCCAGCAGTTTATACGGGACAGGGGGCAATTACAATCAGCCCCAGCATTTT
J gene: TRBJ2-7; V gene: TRBV15; clone size: .; D gene: TRBD1; CDR3 protein: CATSREGQVYEQYF; CDR3 DNA: TGTGCCACCAGCAGAGAGGGACAGGTCTACGAGCAGTACTTC
J gene: TRBJ1-3; V gene: TRBV11-2; clone size: .; D gene: TRBD1; CDR3 protein: CASSRRPVTGEENTIYF; CDR3 DNA: TGTGCCAGCAGCCGACGGCCGGTGACAGGGGAAGAAAACACCATATATTTT
J gene: TRBJ2-6; V gene: TRBV11-2; clone size: .; D gene: .; CDR3 protein: CASSPAGVTGANVLTF; CDR3 DNA: TGTGCCAGCAGCCCAGCAGGGGTTACCGGGGCCAACGTCCTGACTTTC
J gene: TRBJ2-4; V gene: TRBV30; clone size: .; D gene: .; CDR3 protein: CAWSFGQGFIQYF; CDR3 DNA: TGTGCCTGGAGTTTTGGGCAGGGTTTCATTCAGTACTTC
J gene: TRBJ2-1; V gene: TRBV27; clone size: .; D gene: TRBD2; CDR3 protein: CATLGLDGPGSYNEQFF; CDR3 DNA: TGTGCCACCCTGGGACTAGATGGCCCGGGCTCCTACAATGAGCAGTTCTTC
J gene: TRBJ2-6; V gene: TRBV7-2; clone size: .; D gene: TRBD1; CDR3 protein: CASSLLGGAFSVLTF; CDR3 DNA: TGTGCCAGCAGCCTGCTAGGGGGCGCCTTTTCGGTCCTGACTTTC
J gene: TRBJ2-7; V gene: TRBV28; clone size: .; D gene: .; CDR3 protein: CASTLAGHAYEQYF; CDR3 DNA: TGTGCCAGCACTCTTGCGGGGCACGCCTACGAGCAGTACTTC
J gene: TRBJ2-5; V gene: TRBV4-1; clone size: .; D gene: .; CDR3 protein: CASSQVPGETQYF; CDR3 DNA: TGCGCCAGCAGCCAAGTCCCGGGAGAGACCCAGTACTTC
J gene: TRBJ2-3; V gene: TRBV9; clone size: .; D gene: .; CDR3 protein: CASSSGRRGDTQYF; CDR3 DNA: TGTGCCAGCAGCTCCGGACGGCGGGGAGATACGCAGTATTTT
J gene: TRBJ1-2; V gene: TRBV6-5; clone size: once; D gene: .; CDR3 protein: CASSYLRGSGYGYTF; CDR3 DNA: TGTGCCAGCAGTTACCTCAGGGGTTCAGGCTATGGCTACACCTTC
J gene: TRBJ1-4; V gene: TRBV28; clone size: .; D gene: TRBD1; CDR3 protein: CASSLRQGAYEKLFF; CDR3 DNA: TGTGCCAGCAGCCTCAGACAGGGGGCGTACGAAAAACTGTTTTTT
J gene: TRBJ2-3; V gene: TRBV4-3; clone size: .; D gene: TRBD1; CDR3 protein: CASSRGDRDTDTQYF; CDR3 DNA: TGCGCCAGCAGTCGGGGGGACAGGGACACAGATACGCAGTATTTT
J gene: TRBJ2-7; V gene: TRBV6-1; clone size: .; D gene: .; CDR3 protein: CASSESISGYEQYF; CDR3 DNA: TGTGCCAGCAGTGAAAGCATAAGCGGCTACGAGCAGTACTTC
J gene: TRBJ2-5; V gene: TRBV7-9; clone size: .; D gene: .; CDR3 protein: CASTQIYAGAGTQYF; CDR3 DNA: TGTGCCAGCACCCAGATTTACGCAGGGGCTGGGACCCAGTACTTC
J gene: TRBJ1-1; V gene: TRBV28; clone size: .; D gene: TRBD1; CDR3 protein: CASSLRGGTGNVAFF; CDR3 DNA: TGTGCCAGCAGTTTAAGGGGTGGGACAGGGAATGTCGCTTTCTTT
J gene: TRBJ2-5; V gene: TRBV2; clone size: .; D gene: TRBD1; CDR3 protein: CASSGEQGARETQYF; CDR3 DNA: TGTGCCAGCAGTGGCGAACAGGGGGCGCGGGAGACCCAGTACTTC
J gene: TRBJ1-1; V gene: TRBV21-1; clone size: .; D gene: .; CDR3 protein: CASSKARGIEAFF; CDR3 DNA: TGTGCCAGCAGCAAAGCGCGAGGCATTGAAGCTTTCTTT
J gene: TRBJ1-1; V gene: TRBV2; clone size: .; D gene: .; CDR3 protein: CASRGVGMNTEAFF; CDR3 DNA: TGTGCCAGCAGAGGGGTGGGGATGAACACTGAAGCTTTCTTT
J gene: TRBJ2-1; V gene: TRBV29-1; clone size: once; D gene: .; CDR3 protein: CSVVGQGSYNEQFF; CDR3 DNA: TGCAGCGTTGTGGGTCAGGGGTCCTACAATGAGCAGTTCTTC
J gene: TRBJ2-5; V gene: TRBV5-1; clone size: .; D gene: .; CDR3 protein: CASSLGAGQETQYF; CDR3 DNA: TGCGCCAGCAGCTTGGGGGCAGGGCAAGAGACCCAGTACTTC
J gene: TRBJ2-7; V gene: TRBV5-1; clone size: .; D gene: TRBD1; CDR3 protein: CASSPTGFGGEQYF; CDR3 DNA: TGCGCCAGCAGCCCGACAGGGTTTGGTGGCGAGCAGTACTTC
J gene: TRBJ1-3; V gene: TRBV28; clone size: once; D gene: .; CDR3 protein: CASKTAQGSGNTIYF; CDR3 DNA: TGTGCCAGCAAGACAGCCCAAGGCTCTGGAAACACCATATATTTT
J gene: TRBJ1-4; V gene: TRBV30; clone size: once; D gene: TRBD1; CDR3 protein: CAWSTGVYEKLFF; CDR3 DNA: TGTGCCTGGAGTACAGGGGTATATGAAAAACTGTTTTTT
J gene: TRBJ1-4; V gene: TRBV10-3; clone size: .; D gene: TRBD1; CDR3 protein: CAISYRDRNEKLFF; CDR3 DNA: TGTGCCATCAGTTACCGGGACAGAAATGAAAAACTGTTTTTT
J gene: TRBJ1-1; V gene: TRBV25-1; clone size: .; D gene: .; CDR3 protein: CASSPQTVDTEAFF; CDR3 DNA: TGTGCCAGCAGTCCCCAAACAGTAGACACTGAAGCTTTCTTT
J gene: TRBJ2-1; V gene: TRBV27; clone size: .; D gene: TRBD1; CDR3 protein: CASSQGQIPYNEQFF; CDR3 DNA: TGTGCCAGCAGCCAGGGACAGATCCCCTACAATGAGCAGTTCTTC
J gene: TRBJ2-7; V gene: TRBV28; clone size: .; D gene: .; CDR3 protein: CASRSQGYEQYF; CDR3 DNA: TGTGCCAGCAGAAGTCAGGGATACGAGCAGTACTTC